These 24 T cell receptor beta chains originate from one sample sequenced in a study of metastatic and nonmetastatic thyroid tumors. TCRdb used MiXCR to call clones anew from the PCR reads. The table records around 10,000 clones, 28% of them present only once. Treatment of any kind had been given to no patient before thyroid surgery. Sequencing used tumor tissue. The receptors shown here come from a male donor with papillary thyroid cancer or a benign thyroid nodule (not recorded which). Some clones in this sample may be carry-over from other donors' samples.

V and J are TRBV30 and TRBJ2-2, with 7 bases identical to TRBD2. There are 15 residues in the CDR3. J lost 5 bases, V lost 0 bases, and 6 bases had no gene match. Per germline, CDR1 GTSNPN and CDR2 SVGIG (reference sequence). CDR3 amino acids: CAWSVAGRDTGELFF. Written as DNA, the CDR3 is TGTGCCTGGAGTGTCGCAGGGAGGGATACCGGGGAGCTGTTTTTT.

This clone is medium-sized within its sample. The rearrangement joins TRBV12-3 or TRBV12-4 to TRBJ1-1; D possibly corresponds to TRBD1 (5 bases). V shed 3 bases and J shed 11 bases, with 19 bases lying between them. This CDR3 spans 14 amino acids. The chain's CDR3 is CASSFLGEGAWAFF. The CDR3 DNA is TGTGCCAGCAGTTTTCTAGGGGAAGGGGCGTGGGCTTTCTTT.

This chain joins TRBV6-1 and TRBJ2-7; D uncertain. The CDR3 is made up of 16 amino acids. Trimming pared 6 bases from V and 6 bases from J, leaving 24 bases between. Germline CDR1 reads MNHNS; CDR2 reads SASEGT. The CDR3 sequence: CASSRWSAGCSGEQYF. The DNA for the CDR3 is TGTGCCAGCAGCAGATGGAGCGCTGGTTGCTCTGGCGAGCAGTACTTC.

The chain has TRBV20-1 and TRBJ2-3; the match to TRBD2 covers 8 bases. The CDR3 consists of 18 residues. Germline V CDR1 and CDR2: DFQATT, SNEGSKA (reference sequence). V dropped 3 bases and J dropped 0; count of bases not matched to a gene: 14. CDR3 nucleotides: TGCAGTGCTAGTATGAAGCGGGAGAAGGCGTGGAGCACAGATACGCAGTATTTT. Protein product: CSASMKREKAWSTDTQYF.

There are a few counts of this clone. The CDR3: CASSLDPDTRNSPLHF. The CDR3 bases are TGTGCCAGCAGTTTAGATCCGGACACCCGGAATTCACCCCTCCACTTT. The chain uses TRBV28 and TRBJ1-6; D is possibly TRBD1 (5 bases). The CDR3 is 16 amino acids. Trimming removed 2 bases at V and 7 bases at J, with 15 bases between. Germline values: CDR1 MDHEN, CDR2 SYDVKM.

This chain uses TRBV7-8 with TRBJ1-6, with D tentatively TRBD1 (6 bases). V was clipped by 1 base and J by 10 bases, with 14 bases between them. The CDR3 contains 15 residues. Looked up from germline, CDR1 is SGHVS and CDR2 is FQNEAQ. CDR3 nucleotide sequence: TGTGCCAGCAGCTTAGTTTTGGCAGGGGACTCACCCCTCCACTTT. Amino acids: CASSLVLAGDSPLHF.

The table lists this clone with many counts. A much larger clone lies a single base off, so this may be a read error. Other DNA sequences in the sample encode the same CDR3. The genes are TRBV27 and TRBJ1-6; D is perhaps TRBD1 (5 bases). CDR1 and CDR2 from the germline V gene are MNHEY and SMNVEV (reference sequence). The ends were cut back, 3 bases at V and 6 bases at J, with 12 bases in the middle. The CDR3 covers 15 residues. The DNA for the CDR3 is TGTGCCAGCAGTTTCCTAACAGGAGGTAATTCACCCCTCCACTTT. Its translation: CASSFLTGGNSPLHF.

This clone is medium-sized. The genes are TRBV2 and TRBJ2-7; D ambiguous. The V end lost 4 bases, the J end lost 4 bases, and 5 bases lay between the germline ends. CDR1 and CDR2 (germline): SNHLY, FYNNEI. The CDR3 consists of 11 residues. CDR3 amino acids: CASSVGYEQYF. CDR3 coding DNA: TGTGCCAGCAGTGTCGGGTACGAGCAGTACTTC.

This clone was recorded only once. The chain is built from TRBV7-2 and TRBJ1-1, with D unresolved. Looked up from germline, CDR1 is SGHTA and CDR2 is FQGNSA. The CDR3 covers 13 residues. Trimming removed 5 bases from V and 0 bases from J, with 7 bases in between. CDR3 sequence (DNA): TGTGCCAGCAGCCCACAGATGAACACTGAAGCTTTCTTT. Protein sequence: CASSPQMNTEAFF.

This clone came up many times. The chain joins TRBV5-1 to TRBJ2-1; 7 bases map to TRBD2. The germline V gene has CDR1 SGHRS and CDR2 YFSETQ. V was pared by 3 bases and J by 8 bases, with 2 bases of the junction left unmatched. The CDR3 length is 12 residues. DNA for the CDR3: TGCGCCAGCAGCTCTAGCGGTTATGAGCAGTTCTTC. It yields the protein CASSSSGYEQFF.

J is TRBJ2-3 and V is TRBV11-2; no reliable D call. Germline CDR1 and CDR2: SGHAT and FQNNGV. The length of the CDR3 is 12 residues. The V end was cut by 1 base, the J end by 6 bases, with 5 bases between. CDR3 nucleotides: TGTGCCAGCAGCTTAGGTTACGATACGCAGTATTTT. It yields the protein CASSLGYDTQYF.

This chain joins TRBV6-4 and TRBJ2-2; D is perhaps TRBD1 (5 bases). This CDR3 has 15 amino acids. Germline V gene lookup returns CDR1 MRHNA and CDR2 SNTAGT. Trimming cost V 0 bases and J 4 bases, with 9 bases left between them. The CDR3 DNA reads TGTGCCAGCAGTGACTCGCAGGGTGGCACCGGGGAGCTGTTTTTT. This gives the protein CASSDSQGGTGELFF.

CDR3 sequence reads: CASSLLPGNTIYF. Here the CDR3 DNA reads TGTGCCAGCTCATTGTTACCTGGAAACACCATATATTTT. The rearrangement uses TRBV18 and TRBJ1-3; D unresolved. Germline V CDR1 and CDR2: KGHSH, LQKENI. The length of the CDR3 is 13 residues. V lost 5 bases to trimming and J lost 2 bases, with 7 bases between them.

This clone was detected many times. The V call is TRBV3-1, the J call TRBJ1-6; unclear D gene. The CDR3 spans 12 residues. Between the trimmed V and J ends, which lost 2 bases and 8 bases, there was a span of 4 bases. CDR1 is LGHDT, CDR2 YNNKEL, per germline (reference sequence). The DNA of the CDR3 is TGTGCCAGCAGCCAACGGGATTCACCCCTCCACTTT. This encodes CASSQRDSPLHF.

This chain joins TRBV30 and TRBJ1-1; D not certain. The CDR3 has 11 residues. Germline V lookup: CDR1 GTSNPN, CDR2 SVGIG (reference sequence). Trimming removed 0 bases at V and 7 bases at J, with 6 bases between. The CDR3 nucleotides read TGTGCCTGGAGTGTAAAGGGTGAAGCTTTCTTT. Residues: CAWSVKGEAFF.

By its share, this clone is medium-sized (0.01 to 0.1%). The V gene is TRBV6-2 or TRBV6-3, the J gene TRBJ1-5; maybe TRBD1 (5 bases). The CDR3 spans 17 residues. V dropped 6 bases and J dropped 0 bases, with 18 bases sitting between them. CDR1 is MNHEY and CDR2 is SVGEGT in the germline V gene. CDR3 loop: CASSRWAGDNSNQPQHF. CDR3 bases: TGTGCCAGCAGCCGGTGGGCGGGGGATAATAGCAATCAGCCCCAGCATTTT.

This rearrangement joins TRBV20-1 to TRBJ2-7, with 10 bases matching TRBD1. The V and J ends lost 6 bases and 1 base, in that order; junction bases with no gene match: 9. From germline, CDR1 is DFQATT and CDR2 SNEGSKA (reference sequence). The CDR3 runs 15 residues. In DNA, the CDR3 is TGCAGTGCACCAACTGACAGGGGGCCGTCCTACGAGCAGTACTTC. Its protein product is CSAPTDRGPSYEQYF.

This clone was recorded at least ten times. V and J are TRBV7-2 and TRBJ2-5; no clear D gene. The CDR3 runs 12 residues. The V and J ends lost 7 bases and 6 bases respectively, with 12 bases between them. Germline V gene sequence: CDR1 SGHTA, CDR2 FQGNSA. The CDR3: CASTGPEKTQYF. The CDR3 DNA reads as TGTGCCAGCACCGGACCGGAAAAGACCCAGTACTTC.

This clone was seen a handful of times. This rearrangement joins TRBV19 to TRBJ1-5; no clear D gene. The ends were cut back, 3 bases at V and 5 bases at J, with 11 bases in the middle. CDR1 LNHDA and CDR2 SQIVND come from the germline V gene (reference sequence). The CDR3 length is 14 residues. DNA for the CDR3: TGTGCCAGTAGTATCAGAGAGGTGGATCAGCCCCAGCATTTT. It encodes CASSIREVDQPQHF.

The chain joins TRBV24-1 to TRBJ1-2; 7 nucleotides match TRBD1. This CDR3 is built from 15 residues. Germline V gives CDR1 KGHDR, CDR2 SFDVKD. The junction had 8 bases not matched to a gene; V was cut back by 4 bases and J by 4 bases. CDR3 loop: CATSDTGVGIYGYTF. CDR3 DNA: TGTGCCACCAGTGACACAGGGGTCGGGATCTATGGCTACACCTTC.

As concerns this clone: Its ends do not fully match the called genes, so a read error is possible. The chain is built from TRBV7-7 and TRBJ2-2, with TRBD2 identical over 7 bases. This CDR3 contains 15 residues. The germline V gene encodes CDR1 SSHAT and CDR2 FNYEAQ (reference sequence). CDR3 sequence: CSSSLGGSLAGELFF. The CDR3 DNA reads as TGTTCCAGCAGCTTAGGCGGGAGTCTGGCCGGGGAGCTGTTTTTT.

There are a few counts of this clone. The J gene is TRBJ2-1, the V gene TRBV6-2 or TRBV6-3, with D maybe TRBD2 (7 bases). The germline V and J ends were trimmed by 10 bases and 5 bases, with 21 bases remaining between them. This CDR3 spans 15 amino acids. The V gene's germline CDR1 is MNHEY and CDR2 SVGEGT. The CDR3 here is CATEGGTLMNNEQFF. The DNA of the CDR3 is TGTGCCACCGAGGGAGGGACACTGATGAACAATGAGCAGTTCTTC.

J is TRBJ1-6 and V is TRBV27, with unresolved D. V was shortened by 6 bases and J by 0 bases, with 18 bases between the two germline ends. CDR3 length: 18 residues. Germline V gene sequence: CDR1 MNHEY, CDR2 SMNVEV (reference sequence). The CDR3 loop reads CASRPSESFSSYNSPLHF. CDR3 in DNA: TGTGCCAGCAGACCCTCAGAGAGCTTCTCCTCCTATAATTCACCCCTCCACTTT.

The chain recombines TRBV24-1 with TRBJ2-2; 8 nucleotides match TRBD1. Germline CDR1 reads KGHDR; CDR2 reads SFDVKD. The CDR3 is 17 residues long. V was clipped by 2 bases and J by 5 bases; unmatched bases: 9. Written as DNA, the CDR3 is TGTGCCACCAGTGATTCCGCGGCCGACAGGGGTACCGGGGAGCTGTTTTTT. As protein: CATSDSAADRGTGELFF.